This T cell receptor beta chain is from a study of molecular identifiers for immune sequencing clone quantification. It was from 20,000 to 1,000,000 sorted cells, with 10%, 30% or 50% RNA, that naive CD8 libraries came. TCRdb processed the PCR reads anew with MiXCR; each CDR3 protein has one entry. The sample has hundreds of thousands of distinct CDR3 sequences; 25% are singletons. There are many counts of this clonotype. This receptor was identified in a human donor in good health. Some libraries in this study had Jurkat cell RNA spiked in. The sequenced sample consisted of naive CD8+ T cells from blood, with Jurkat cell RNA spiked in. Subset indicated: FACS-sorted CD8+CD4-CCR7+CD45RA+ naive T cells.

DNA of the CDR3: TGTGCCAGCAGTTTACTCCAGGGGAGGCCCCAAGAGACCCAGTACTTC. Its translation: CASSLLQGRPQETQYF. The chain employs TRBV12-3 or TRBV12-4 and TRBJ2-5; D may be TRBD1 or TRBD2 (6 bases each). This CDR3 contains 16 residues. V was pared by 2 bases and J by 1 base, with 14 bases between.